This T cell receptor beta chain was sequenced in a study of shared clonotypes between healthy human individuals. Study information: A couple of female and three male donors aged 18 to 49 were enrolled.

About this clone: Its antigen is undetermined.

The CDR3 runs to 15 residues. The germline V gene has CDR1 MDHEN and CDR2 SYDVKM. The J segment lost 6 bases and the V segment lost 6 bases, leaving 10 bases of the junction unmatched. Study results and limitations: Few donors restricted represented genetic and exposure-history diversity. Naive CD4 clonotypes overlapped across a handful of donors at approximately 5.3%.

Measured with immunoSEQ multiplex PCR; TCRdb has only the in-frame clones, and not every one. The sample shows fewer than 2.5 million clones, 93% of them seen only once. The chain employs TRBV28 and TRBJ2-2; TRBD1 agrees at 7 bases. The clonotype originates from a young man in good health. Some clones in this sample may be carry-over from other donors' samples. Input material: naive CD4+ T cells from PBMCs. Subset denoted: CD45RA+ positively selected. The CDR3 reads CASRTTGYFPGELFF. The CDR3 bases are TGTGCCAGCAGAACGACAGGGTATTTCCCCGGGGAGCTGTTTTTT.